The rows below give T cell receptor beta chains drawn from one sample of a study of beta chain features in type 1 diabetes. The data were produced by immunoSEQ multiplex PCR, yet TCRdb's version contains in-frame clones alone and is incomplete. This sample has about 120,000 clones; 16% occur once, and the top ten carry 2% to 2.5%. The source material was central memory CD4+ T cells from blood. These TCRs come from a young man with type 1 diabetes. Each CDR3 is given with its conserved first and last residue. A D gene is named only where the DNA matches it firmly. Not all rows give a size; the values are once, few, many and, for expanded clones, a class.

cdr3_aa cdr3_nt j_call d_call clone_size v_call
CASTPGAGTYEQYF TGCGCCAGCACTCCGGGGGCGGGGACCTACGAGCAGTACTTC TRBJ2-7 NA once TRBV5-1
CASSEASRKVEQYF TGTGCCAGCAGTGAAGCGTCCCGTAAAGTCGAGCAGTACTTC TRBJ2-7 NA NA TRBV2
CASSLSSGATDTQYF TGTGCCAGCAGCTTATCTAGCGGGGCCACAGATACGCAGTATTTT TRBJ2-3 TRBD2 NA TRBV7-2
CSVLAGAPTDTQYF TGCAGCGTTTTAGCGGGGGCCCCCACAGATACGCAGTATTTT TRBJ2-3 TRBD2 NA TRBV29-1
CASPPRGKDTEAFF TGTGCCAGCCCGCCCCGGGGGAAAGACACTGAAGCTTTCTTT TRBJ1-1 NA few TRBV28
CSAGTGYGCTF NA TRBJ1-2 NA few TRBV29-1
CASSSLRTIFNYGYTF TGTGCCAGCAGCTCCTTACGGACTATATTTAACTATGGCTACACCTTC TRBJ1-2 NA few TRBV11-2
CASRLDRGYEQYF TGCGCCAGCAGGCTAGACAGGGGCTACGAGCAGTACTTC TRBJ2-7 TRBD1 NA TRBV10-2
CAPRGGSGTDTQYF TGTGCCCCGCGGGGGGGCAGTGGCACAGATACGCAGTATTTT TRBJ2-3 TRBD2 once TRBV10-3
CASSPDRGPYNEQFF TGTGCCAGCAGCCCAGACAGGGGACCCTACAATGAGCAGTTCTTC TRBJ2-1 TRBD1 many TRBV7-2
CASSLAGLTQFF TGTGCCAGCAGCTTAGCGGGACTGACGCAGTTCTTC TRBJ2-1 NA many TRBV7-2
CSFRGTGNTIYF TGCAGCTTCCGTGGGACTGGAAACACCATATATTTT TRBJ1-3 NA NA TRBV29-1
CASSINGNSPLHF TGTGCCAGTAGTATTAACGGGAATTCACCCCTCCACTTT TRBJ1-6 NA few TRBV19
CASSQGGVGGETQYF TGTGCCAGCAGCCAAGGGGGGGTTGGAGGAGAGACCCAGTACTTC TRBJ2-5 NA NA TRBV4-2
CASSVPGTEAFF TGTGCCAGCAGTGTACCGGGAACTGAAGCTTTCTTT TRBJ1-1 NA medium-sized TRBV6-5
CASSIARGQRGTSEKLFF TGTGCCAGCAGTATAGCTCGGGGACAGAGGGGAACTAGCGAAAAACTGTTTTTT TRBJ1-4 TRBD1 few TRBV25-1
CASSARAGNEQFF TGTGCCAGCAGCGCCCGAGCGGGGAATGAGCAGTTCTTC TRBJ2-1 TRBD2 NA TRBV7-2
CASTHLGTANEKLFF TGTGCCAGTACCCATCTAGGGACAGCTAATGAAAAACTGTTTTTT TRBJ1-4 TRBD1 few TRBV19
CASSQGLAARADTQYF TGCGCCAGCAGCCAGGGACTAGCGGCCCGGGCAGATACGCAGTATTTT TRBJ2-3 TRBD2 NA TRBV4-3
CASRKQGPSYNEQFF TGTGCCAGCCGTAAACAGGGGCCCTCCTACAATGAGCAGTTCTTC TRBJ2-1 TRBD1 few TRBV14
CSAHGAHNYGYTF TGCAGCGCCCACGGGGCTCATAACTATGGCTACACCTTC TRBJ1-2 NA NA TRBV29-1
CASPHFRRTNYGYTF TGCGCCAGCCCCCATTTTCGGAGGACTAACTATGGCTACACCTTC TRBJ1-2 NA few TRBV23-1
CACQREGGNTIYF TGTGCCTGCCAACGGGAGGGTGGAAACACCATATATTTT TRBJ1-3 NA few TRBV30
CASSLDANSPLHF TGCGCCAGCAGCTTGGATGCGAATTCACCCCTCCACTTT TRBJ1-6 NA NA TRBV5-1
CASSQQVLSADTQYF TGCGCCAGCAGCCAACAAGTTCTCTCGGCAGATACGCAGTATTTT TRBJ2-3 NA NA TRBV4-3
CASSGDEYYGYTF TGTGCCAGCAGTGGGGACGAATACTATGGCTACACCTTC TRBJ1-2 NA NA TRBV2
CASRTSGGTDTQYF TGTGCCAGCAGGACTAGCGGGGGGACAGATACGCAGTATTTT TRBJ2-3 TRBD2 few TRBV6-1
CASSEQGGQGVDEQFF TGTGCCAGCAGTGAACAGGGAGGACAGGGGGTCGATGAGCAGTTCTTC TRBJ2-1 TRBD1 few TRBV25-1
CAWRITGELFF TGTGCCTGGAGAATCACCGGGGAGCTGTTTTTT TRBJ2-2 NA NA TRBV30
CSVDGLLDTQYF TGCAGCGTTGATGGCCTGTTAGATACGCAGTATTTT TRBJ2-3 NA NA TRBV29-1
CARWEGGIYGYTF TGTGCCCGCTGGGAAGGTGGGATCTATGGCTACACCTTC TRBJ1-2 NA NA TRBV30
CSVAGNYGYTF TGCAGCGTTGCCGGGAACTATGGCTACACCTTC TRBJ1-2 NA NA TRBV29-1
CASSEQGGRNTIYF TGTGCCAGCAGCGAACAGGGTGGAAGGAACACCATATATTTT TRBJ1-3 NA NA TRBV6-5
CASRSTRDSGANVLTF TGTGCCAGCAGAAGTACGAGGGACTCTGGGGCCAACGTCCTGACTTTC TRBJ2-6 NA many TRBV2
CSVPGGTGQAYEQYF TGCAGCGTCCCAGGAGGGACAGGGCAAGCCTACGAGCAGTACTTC TRBJ2-7 TRBD1 few TRBV29-1
CASSHLRGDPQYF TGTGCCAGCAGCCACCTCAGGGGGGACCCTCAGTACTTC TRBJ2-7 NA few TRBV6-1
CASSLLAGDSTDTQYF TGCGCCAGCAGCTTGCTAGCGGGGGATAGCACAGATACGCAGTATTTT TRBJ2-3 TRBD2 NA TRBV5-1
CASSYRWQGSYNEQFF TGTGCCAGCAGTTACCGGTGGCAGGGCTCCTACAATGAGCAGTTCTTC TRBJ2-1 NA NA TRBV6-5
CASSLASGAGETQYF TGTGCCAGCAGCTTGGCTAGCGGGGCCGGTGAGACCCAGTACTTC TRBJ2-5 TRBD2 NA TRBV7-2
CAWSVRGALETQYF TGTGCCTGGAGTGTACGGGGGGCGTTGGAGACCCAGTACTTC TRBJ2-5 NA NA TRBV30
CASRLLDRNYGYTF TGTGCCAGCAGGCTCCTCGACAGGAACTATGGCTACACCTTC TRBJ1-2 NA NA TRBV2
CSVAGSQETQYF TGCAGCGTTGCGGGGTCGCAAGAGACCCAGTACTTC TRBJ2-5 NA few TRBV29-1
CASSRVGGETQYF TGTGCCAGCAGCCGCGTGGGCGGGGAGACCCAGTACTTC TRBJ2-5 NA many TRBV7-9
CASRNQGAGYTF TGTGCCAGCAGGAATCAGGGGGCTGGCTACACCTTC TRBJ1-2 TRBD1 NA TRBV6-1
CASQLWKGPNQPQHF TGTGCCAGCCAACTATGGAAGGGGCCCAATCAGCCCCAGCATTTT TRBJ1-5 NA NA TRBV6-6
CASSAWGETQYF TGTGCCAGCAGCGCTTGGGGGGAGACCCAGTACTTC TRBJ2-5 NA few TRBV7-2
CASRGTTGIGYGYTF TGTGCCAGTAGGGGAACGACAGGGATTGGCTATGGCTACACCTTC TRBJ1-2 TRBD1 once TRBV19
CASSFRSRPGQETQYF TGTGCCAGCAGCTTTCGGTCTAGACCTGGCCAAGAGACCCAGTACTTC TRBJ2-5 NA NA TRBV11-3
CASSPSPETQYF TGCGCCAGCAGCCCCAGTCCCGAGACCCAGTACTTC TRBJ2-5 NA NA TRBV5-1
CASSSGTETYNEQFF TGTGCCAGCAGCTCCGGGACCGAAACCTACAATGAGCAGTTCTTC TRBJ2-1 NA few TRBV5-4
CASSEAVSRGGSDTQYF TGTGCCAGCAGTGAAGCCGTATCCCGAGGGGGATCAGATACGCAGTATTTT TRBJ2-3 NA few TRBV6-1
CASSLLRNTQYF TGTGCCAGCAGCTTACTCCGTAATACGCAGTATTTT TRBJ2-3 NA many TRBV11-2
CASSQSWGGVSEQYF TGTGCCAGCAGCCAGAGTTGGGGAGGGGTATCCGAGCAGTACTTC TRBJ2-7 TRBD2 NA TRBV6-5